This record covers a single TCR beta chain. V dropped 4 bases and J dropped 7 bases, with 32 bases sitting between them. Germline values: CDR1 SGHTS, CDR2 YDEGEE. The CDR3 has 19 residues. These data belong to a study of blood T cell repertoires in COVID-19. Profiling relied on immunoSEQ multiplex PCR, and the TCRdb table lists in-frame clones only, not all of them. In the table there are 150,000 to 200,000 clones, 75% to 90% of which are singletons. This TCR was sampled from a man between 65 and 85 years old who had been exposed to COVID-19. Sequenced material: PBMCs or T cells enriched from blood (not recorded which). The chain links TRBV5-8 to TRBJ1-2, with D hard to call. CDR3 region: CASSPVPGGSLASWTGYTF. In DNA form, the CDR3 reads TGTGCCAGCAGCCCGGTTCCGGGAGGCAGTTTGGCCTCATGGACTGGCTACACCTTC.